This TCR beta chain was recovered during a study of T cell repertoires in cytomegalovirus infection (dated by TCRdb to about 2019). Turning to the overall study: The HLA type of each donor mattered for the analysis, because public TCR beta signatures pointed to carriage of CMV infection along with the matching HLA type.

The sequencer was an Illumina HiSeq 1500. TCRdb trimmed the raw reads at Q25, called clones with MiXCR and kept productive beta chains. Entries that share a CDR3 protein sequence are merged under the most common genes and DNA. The table for this sample lists hundreds of thousands of distinct CDR3 sequences; approximately 31% of them were counted only once. The ten top clones hold around 13% of the sample. Sequences LGHNA (CDR1) and YSLEER (CDR2) are obtained from the germline V gene. From the cysteine up to the phenylalanine, the CDR3 has a length of 17 residues. The sequence is cut down to CDR3 DNA, 51 bases in frame from base 1. This clonotype was detected a few times. Its antigen remains undetermined. The junction does not match germline at one end; this may be a read error. General conclusions and limits of the study: Carriers of CMV infection plus the relevant HLA type were discriminated by the cumulative frequency of public TCR beta family members in the study cohort and in an independent approximately 350-donor cohort. The ex vivo response was dominated by HLA-C-restricted CMV-specific TCR beta clonotypes, and the single most frequent clonotype in two of eight donors was supplied by these HLA-C-restricted clonotypes.

The chain couples TRBV4-3 to TRBJ2-3, with 11 junctional bases fitting TRBD2. Source material: PBMCs. The sequence came from a human donor in good health (CMV status not recorded). Some clones in this sample may be carry-over from other donors' samples. The sequence in DNA is TGCGCCAGCAGCCCAGTAGGACTAGCGGGTCGCACAGATACCCAGTATTTT. It is translated as CASSPVGLAGRTDTQYF.